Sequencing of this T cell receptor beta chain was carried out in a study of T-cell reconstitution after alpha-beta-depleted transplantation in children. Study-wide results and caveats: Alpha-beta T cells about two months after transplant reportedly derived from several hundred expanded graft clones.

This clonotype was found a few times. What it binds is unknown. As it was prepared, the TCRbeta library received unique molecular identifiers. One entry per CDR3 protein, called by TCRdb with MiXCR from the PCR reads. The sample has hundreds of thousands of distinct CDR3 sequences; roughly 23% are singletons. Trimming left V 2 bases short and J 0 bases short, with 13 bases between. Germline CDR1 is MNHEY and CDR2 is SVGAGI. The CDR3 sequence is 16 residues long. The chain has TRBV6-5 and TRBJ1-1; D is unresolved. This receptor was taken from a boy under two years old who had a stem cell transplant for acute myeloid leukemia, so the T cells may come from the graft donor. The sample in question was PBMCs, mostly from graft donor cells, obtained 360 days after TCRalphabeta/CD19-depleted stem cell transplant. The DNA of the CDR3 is TGTGCCAGCAGTTACACCAGGCCTCCCATGAACACTGAAGCTTTCTTT. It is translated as CASSYTRPPMNTEAFF.